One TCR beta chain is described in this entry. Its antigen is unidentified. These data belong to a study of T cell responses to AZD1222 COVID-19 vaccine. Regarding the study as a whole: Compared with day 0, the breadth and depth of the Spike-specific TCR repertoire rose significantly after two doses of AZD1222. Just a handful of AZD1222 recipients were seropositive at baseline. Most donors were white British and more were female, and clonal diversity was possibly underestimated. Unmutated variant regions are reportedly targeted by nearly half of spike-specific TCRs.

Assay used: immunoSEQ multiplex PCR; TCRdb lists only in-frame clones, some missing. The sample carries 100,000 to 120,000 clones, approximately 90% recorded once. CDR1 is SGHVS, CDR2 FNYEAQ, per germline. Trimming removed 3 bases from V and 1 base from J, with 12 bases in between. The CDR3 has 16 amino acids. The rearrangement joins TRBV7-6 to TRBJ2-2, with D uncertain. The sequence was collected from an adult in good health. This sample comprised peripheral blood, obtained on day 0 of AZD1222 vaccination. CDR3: CASSLRAVKNTGELFF. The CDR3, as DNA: TGTGCCAGCAGCTTGCGCGCTGTGAAGAACACCGGGGAGCTGTTTTTT.